The present T cell receptor (beta chain) was sequenced within a study of prognosis after radiotherapy for stage I lung cancer. On the study more broadly: The study delivered radiotherapy as SBRT in 3 to 5 fractions, with a biologically effective dose of at least 100 Gy. Patients received stereotactic body radiotherapy alone, with no concurrent therapy. General study results and limits: Tumor specificity of the expanded TCR clones was not determined.

This clonotype occurred many times. Antigen: not known. The germline V gene encodes CDR1 KGHSH and CDR2 LQKENI. This CDR3 is built from 15 residues. The junction had 5 bases not matched to a gene; V was cut back by 4 bases and J by 6 bases. From genomic DNA, TCR beta CDR3 was amplified by two-round multiplex PCR. Amplification in first-round PCR relied on primers specific to each TRBV and TRBJ gene. Universal primers featured in the second PCR round. TCRdb fed the multiplex PCR reads into MiXCR, producing one record per CDR3 protein. The data contain some 8,900 distinct CDR3 sequences, roughly two thirds of them singletons.

The chain uses TRBV18 and TRBJ2-1; 11 bases agree with TRBD1. This receptor was taken from a donor aged 50 or older with non-small cell lung cancer. The source material was PBMCs, sampled before or after stereotactic body radiation therapy (not recorded which). The chain's CDR3 is CASSLGQGAVNEQFF. CDR3 DNA sequence: TGTGCCAGCTCACTTGGACAGGGGGCGGTCAATGAGCAGTTCTTC.